These T cell receptor beta chains were read from a single sample in a study of blood T cell repertoires in COVID-19. Measured with immunoSEQ multiplex PCR; TCRdb has only the in-frame clones, and not every one. The profile shows some 270,000 clones, around nine tenths of them singletons. Sample: peripheral blood. These receptors were obtained from a man younger than 45 with acute or convalescent COVID-19. Each CDR3 is given with its conserved first and last residue. The order of the fields is CDR3 protein, CDR3 DNA, V gene, J gene, clone size, D gene. D genes are given only for firm matches. The size entry is marked missing in some rows and otherwise reads once, few, many or a size class.

CASRAQEHTGELFF,TGTGCCAGCAGAGCCCAGGAACACACCGGGGAGCTGTTTTTT,TRBV6-4,TRBJ2-2,.,.
CASSPRGGTESSGNTIYF,TGTGCCAGCAGCCCCCGCGGTGGGACAGAAAGCTCTGGAAACACCATATATTTT,TRBV9,TRBJ1-3,.,TRBD1
CASSFSGTGGEKLFF,TGTGCCAGCAGTTTCTCCGGGACAGGGGGTGAAAAACTGTTTTTT,TRBV28,TRBJ1-4,few,TRBD1
CASSLRTGGTGELFF,TGTGCCAGTAGTCTTCGGACAGGGGGCACCGGGGAGCTGTTTTTT,TRBV19,TRBJ2-2,.,TRBD1
CAISDRPSGNTIYF,TGTGCCATCTCCGACAGGCCCTCTGGAAACACCATATATTTT,TRBV28,TRBJ1-3,.,.
CASSLWGDRAEQFF,TGTGCCAGCAGTTTATGGGGGGACAGGGCTGAGCAGTTCTTC,TRBV28,TRBJ2-1,.,TRBD1
CASRDRTGGFSSSYNSPLHF,TGCGCCAGCAGAGACAGGACAGGGGGCTTCTCGAGCTCCTATAATTCACCCCTCCACTTT,TRBV5-1,TRBJ1-6,.,TRBD1
CASSLRQSNEQYF,TGTGCCAGCAGTTTGCGACAGTCCAACGAGCAGTACTTC,TRBV28,TRBJ2-7,.,.
CASSLGPGVGEKLFF,TGTGCCAGCAGCTTGGGGCCAGGGGTCGGAGAAAAACTGTTTTTT,TRBV5-6,TRBJ1-4,.,.
CASSPPSGGETDTQYF,TGTGCCAGCAGCCCACCAAGCGGGGGGGAGACGGATACGCAGTATTTT,TRBV9,TRBJ2-3,.,TRBD2
CASSPISSGEHNEQFF,TGTGCCAGCTCACCAATCTCTAGCGGGGAGCACAATGAGCAGTTCTTC,TRBV18,TRBJ2-1,few,TRBD2